Detailed here is one TCR beta chain. Antigen: not known. The data derive from a study of T and B cells in COVID-19 patients. In the study overall: COVID-19 patients gave peripheral blood either during active infection or after recovery. Of roughly 22 active-infection patients, approximately 12 were critically ill with mechanical ventilation or extracorporeal membrane oxygenation. In the active-infection cohort, about 90% of the roughly 20 patients had comorbidities linked to unfavorable COVID-19 outcome.

TRB was amplified from about 250-500 ng of blood genomic DNA. TRB rearrangements were amplified by multiplex PCR with BIOMED2 TRB-A/B primers. One entry per CDR3 protein results from TCRdb running MiXCR on the multiplex PCR reads. The sample yields tens of thousands of distinct CDR3 sequences, 30% seen once. General observations from the study: Patients with COVID-19 reportedly showed strongly skewed T cell receptor beta variable and joining gene usage.

Source material: blood. The source of this sequence is a human donor who had recovered from COVID-19.

The CDR3 DNA reads as TGTGCCAGCAGAGAGAACACCGGGGAGCTGTTTTTT. Encoded protein: CASRENTGELFF. The chain carries TRBV28 and TRBJ2-2; D is ambiguous. Trimming stripped 6 bases from V and 1 base from J, with 3 bases between. CDR1 and CDR2 (germline): MDHEN, SYDVKM. This CDR3 comprises 12 residues.